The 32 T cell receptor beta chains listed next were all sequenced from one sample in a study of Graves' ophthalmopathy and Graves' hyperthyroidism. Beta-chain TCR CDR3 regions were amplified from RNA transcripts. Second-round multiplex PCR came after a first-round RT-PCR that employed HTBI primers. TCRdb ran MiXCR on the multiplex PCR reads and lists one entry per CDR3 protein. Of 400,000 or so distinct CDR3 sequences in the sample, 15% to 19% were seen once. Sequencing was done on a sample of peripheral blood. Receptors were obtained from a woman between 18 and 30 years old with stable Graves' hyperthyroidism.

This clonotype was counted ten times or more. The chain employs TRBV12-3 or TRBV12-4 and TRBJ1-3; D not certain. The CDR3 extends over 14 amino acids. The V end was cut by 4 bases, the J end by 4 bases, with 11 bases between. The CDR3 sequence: CASSSEGYGNTIYF. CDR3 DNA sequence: TGTGCCAGCAGTTCCGAAGGGTACGGAAACACCATATATTTT.

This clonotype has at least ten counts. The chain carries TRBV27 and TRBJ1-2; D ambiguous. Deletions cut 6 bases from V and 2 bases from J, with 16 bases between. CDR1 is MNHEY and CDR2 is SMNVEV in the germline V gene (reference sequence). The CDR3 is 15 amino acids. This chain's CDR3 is CASSLGRGINYGYTF. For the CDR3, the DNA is TGTGCCAGCAGCCTCGGTAGAGGTATCAACTATGGCTACACCTTC.

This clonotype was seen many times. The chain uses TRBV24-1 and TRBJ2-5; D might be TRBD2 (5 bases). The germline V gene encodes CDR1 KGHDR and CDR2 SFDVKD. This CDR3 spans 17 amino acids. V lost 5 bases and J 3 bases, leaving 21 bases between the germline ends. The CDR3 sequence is CATSGAREPLLKETQYF. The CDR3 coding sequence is TGTGCCACCAGTGGCGCGAGGGAACCATTATTAAAAGAGACCCAGTACTTC.

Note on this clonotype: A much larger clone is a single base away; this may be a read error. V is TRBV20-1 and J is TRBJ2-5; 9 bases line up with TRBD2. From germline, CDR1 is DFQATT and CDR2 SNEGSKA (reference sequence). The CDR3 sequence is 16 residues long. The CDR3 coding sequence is TGCAGTGCCAGCCCCCTAGCGGGGCCCCGTTGGGAGACCAAGTACTTC. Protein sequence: CSASPLAGPRWETKYF.

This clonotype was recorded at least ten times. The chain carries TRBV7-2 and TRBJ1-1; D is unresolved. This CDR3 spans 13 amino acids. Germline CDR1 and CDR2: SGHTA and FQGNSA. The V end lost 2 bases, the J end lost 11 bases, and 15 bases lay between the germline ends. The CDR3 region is CASSLHVNRWAFF. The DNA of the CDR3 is TGTGCCAGCAGCTTACATGTTAACCGATGGGCTTTCTTT. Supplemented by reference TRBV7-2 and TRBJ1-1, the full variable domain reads GAGVSQSPSNKVTEKGKDVELRCDPISGHTALYWYRQSLGQGLEFLIYFQGNSAPDKSGLPSDRFSAERTGGSVSTLTIQRTQQEDSAVYLCASSLHVNRWAFFGQGTRLTVV.

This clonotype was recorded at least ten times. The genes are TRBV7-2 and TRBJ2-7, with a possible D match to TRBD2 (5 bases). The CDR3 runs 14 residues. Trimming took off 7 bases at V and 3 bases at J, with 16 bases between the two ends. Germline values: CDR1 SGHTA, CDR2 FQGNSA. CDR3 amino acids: CASKEDAINYEQYF. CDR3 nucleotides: TGTGCCAGCAAGGAGGACGCAATTAACTACGAGCAGTACTTC.

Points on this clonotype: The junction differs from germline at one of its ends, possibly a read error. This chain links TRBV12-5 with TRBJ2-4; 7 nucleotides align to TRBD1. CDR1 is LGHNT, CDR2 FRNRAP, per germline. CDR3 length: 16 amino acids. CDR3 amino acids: CASGSPGTVSYNEKFF. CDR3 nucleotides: TGTGCTAGTGGTTCCCCCGGGACAGTGTCCTACAATGAGAAGTTCTTC.

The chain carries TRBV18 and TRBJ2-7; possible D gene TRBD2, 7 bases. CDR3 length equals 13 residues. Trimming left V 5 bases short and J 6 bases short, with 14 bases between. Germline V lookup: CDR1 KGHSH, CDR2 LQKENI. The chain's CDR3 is CASSEGEGREQYF. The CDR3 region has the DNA TGTGCCAGCTCAGAGGGGGAGGGGCGCGAGCAGTACTTC.

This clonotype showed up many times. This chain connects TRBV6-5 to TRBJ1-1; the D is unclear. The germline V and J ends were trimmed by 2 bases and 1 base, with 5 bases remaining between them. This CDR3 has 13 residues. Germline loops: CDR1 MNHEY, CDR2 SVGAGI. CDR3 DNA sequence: TGTGCCAGCAGTTACAGAACGAACACTGAAGCTTTCTTT. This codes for CASSYRTNTEAFF.

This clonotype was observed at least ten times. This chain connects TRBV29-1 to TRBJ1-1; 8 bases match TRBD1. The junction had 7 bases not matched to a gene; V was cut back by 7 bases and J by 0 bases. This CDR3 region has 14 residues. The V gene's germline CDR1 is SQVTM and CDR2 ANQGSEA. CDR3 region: CSATGAGMNTEAFF. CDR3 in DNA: TGCAGCGCGACAGGGGCCGGCATGAACACTGAAGCTTTCTTT.

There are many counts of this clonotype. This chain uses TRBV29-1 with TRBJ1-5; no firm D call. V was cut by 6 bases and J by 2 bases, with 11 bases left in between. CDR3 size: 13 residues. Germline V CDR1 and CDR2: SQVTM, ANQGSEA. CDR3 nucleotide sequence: TGCAGCGTCGCGGACGGCGGCAATCAGCCCCAGCATTTT. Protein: CSVADGGNQPQHF.

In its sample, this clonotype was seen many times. The CDR3 here is CASSSNRKNTEAFF. In DNA, the CDR3 is TGTGCCAGCAGCTCGAACAGGAAGAACACTGAAGCTTTCTTT. The V and J genes are TRBV11-2 and TRBJ1-1, with D perhaps matching TRBD1 (5 bases). The CDR3 extends over 14 amino acids. Germline V gives CDR1 SGHAT, CDR2 FQNNGV. Trimming pared 4 bases from V and 1 base from J, leaving 10 bases between.

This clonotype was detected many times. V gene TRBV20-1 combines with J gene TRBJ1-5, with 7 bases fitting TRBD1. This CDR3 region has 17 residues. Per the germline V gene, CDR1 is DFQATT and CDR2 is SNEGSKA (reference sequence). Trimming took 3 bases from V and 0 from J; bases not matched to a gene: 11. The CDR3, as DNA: TGCAGTGCTAGCCCCCCAGGGACAGCAAATAGCAATCAGCCCCAGCATTTT. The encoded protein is CSASPPGTANSNQPQHF.

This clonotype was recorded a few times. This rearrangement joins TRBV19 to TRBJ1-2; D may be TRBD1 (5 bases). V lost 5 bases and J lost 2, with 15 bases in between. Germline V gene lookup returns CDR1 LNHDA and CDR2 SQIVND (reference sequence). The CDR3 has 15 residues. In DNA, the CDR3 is TGTGCCAGTAGTGCAGCTGTAGGGGCGAACTATGGCTACACCTTC. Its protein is CASSAAVGANYGYTF.

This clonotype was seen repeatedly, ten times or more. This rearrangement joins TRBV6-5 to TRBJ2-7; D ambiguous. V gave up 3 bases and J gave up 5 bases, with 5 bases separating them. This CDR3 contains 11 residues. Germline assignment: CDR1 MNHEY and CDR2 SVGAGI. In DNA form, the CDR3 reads TGTGCCAGCAGTTATCTCGACGAGCAGTACTTC. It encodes CASSYLDEQYF.

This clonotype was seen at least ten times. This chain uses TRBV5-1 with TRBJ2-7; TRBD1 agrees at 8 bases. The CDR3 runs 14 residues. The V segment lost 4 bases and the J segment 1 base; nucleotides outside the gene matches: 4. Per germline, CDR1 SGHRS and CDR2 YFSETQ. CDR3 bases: TGCGCCAGCAGCACCAGGGGGCAGTCCTACGAGCAGTACTTC. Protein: CASSTRGQSYEQYF.

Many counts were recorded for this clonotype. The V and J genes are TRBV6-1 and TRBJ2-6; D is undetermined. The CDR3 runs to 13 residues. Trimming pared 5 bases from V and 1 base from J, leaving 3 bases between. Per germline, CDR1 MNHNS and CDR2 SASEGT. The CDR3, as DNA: TGTGCCAGCAGTAGTTCTGGGGCCAACGTCCTGACTTTC. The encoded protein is CASSSSGANVLTF.

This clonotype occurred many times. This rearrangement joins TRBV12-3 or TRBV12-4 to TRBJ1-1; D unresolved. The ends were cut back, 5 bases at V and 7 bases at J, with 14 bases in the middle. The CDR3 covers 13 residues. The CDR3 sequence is CASSLNSRGEAFF. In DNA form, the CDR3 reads TGTGCCAGCAGTCTCAATTCCCGGGGTGAAGCTTTCTTT.

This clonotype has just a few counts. The DNA of the CDR3 is TGCAGTGCCGCTAGCGGGGGGCATATCGGGGAGCTGTTTTTT. It specifies CSAASGGHIGELFF. V usage is TRBV20-1 and J usage is TRBJ2-2; 11 nucleotides match TRBD2. Germline trimming cut 6 bases from V and 7 bases from J; bases unmatched to any gene: 7. CDR1 DFQATT and CDR2 SNEGSKA come from the germline V gene (reference sequence). This CDR3 has 14 amino acids.

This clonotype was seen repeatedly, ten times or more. CDR3 in DNA: TGTGCCACTAAGGAGGGGGTTGGAAACAATCAGCCCCAGCATTTT. As protein: CATKEGVGNNQPQHF. The chain combines TRBV12-3 or TRBV12-4 with TRBJ1-5; D may be TRBD1 (6 bases). The CDR3 is made up of 15 amino acids. The V end was cut by 10 bases, the J end by 3 bases, with 19 bases between.

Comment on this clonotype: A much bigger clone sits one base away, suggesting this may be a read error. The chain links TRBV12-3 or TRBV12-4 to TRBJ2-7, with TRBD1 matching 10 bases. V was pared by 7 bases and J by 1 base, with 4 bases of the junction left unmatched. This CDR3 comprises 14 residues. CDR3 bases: TGTGCCAGCACCGGACAGGGGGATTCCTACGAGCAGTACTTC. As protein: CASTGQGDSYEQYF.

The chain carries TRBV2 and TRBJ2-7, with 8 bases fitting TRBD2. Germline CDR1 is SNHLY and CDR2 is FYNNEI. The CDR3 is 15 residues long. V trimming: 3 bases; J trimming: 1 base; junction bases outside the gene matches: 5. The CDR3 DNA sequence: TGTGCCAGCAGTGAGGTAGCGGGGACTTCCTACGAGCAGTACTTC. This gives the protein CASSEVAGTSYEQYF.

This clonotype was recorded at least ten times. The DNA of the CDR3 is TGTGCCAGCAGCTCCATCCGGGACAGGGGCAATCAGCCCCAGCATTTT. Amino acids: CASSSIRDRGNQPQHF. The gene calls are TRBV7-3 and TRBJ1-5; 9 positions agree with TRBD1. Losses at the gene ends were 4 bases for V and 2 bases for J; bases not matched to a gene: 6. In germline, CDR1 is SGHTA, CDR2 FQGTGA. CDR3 size: 16 residues.

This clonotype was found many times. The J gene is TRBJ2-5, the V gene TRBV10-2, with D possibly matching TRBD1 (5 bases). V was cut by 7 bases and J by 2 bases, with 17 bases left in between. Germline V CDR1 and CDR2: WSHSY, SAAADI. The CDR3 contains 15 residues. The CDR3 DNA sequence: TGCGCCAGCACTAGAAAAGGGGCCCGTCAAGAGACCCAGTACTTC. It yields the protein CASTRKGARQETQYF.

CDR3 nucleotide sequence: TGTGCCAGCAGAGGTTCGACTTCACCCCTCCACTTT. Translating it yields CASRGSTSPLHF. V gene TRBV10-3 combines with J gene TRBJ1-6, with D uncertain. Germline V CDR1 and CDR2: ENHRY, SYGVKD. This CDR3 has 12 amino acids. V lost 10 bases to trimming and J lost 9 bases, with 13 bases between them.

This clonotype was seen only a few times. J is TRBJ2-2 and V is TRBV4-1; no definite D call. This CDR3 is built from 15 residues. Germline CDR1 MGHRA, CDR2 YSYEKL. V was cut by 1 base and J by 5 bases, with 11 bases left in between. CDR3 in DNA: TGCGCCAGCAGCCAAGTTTTGGGAAATACCGGGGAGCTGTTTTTT. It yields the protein CASSQVLGNTGELFF.

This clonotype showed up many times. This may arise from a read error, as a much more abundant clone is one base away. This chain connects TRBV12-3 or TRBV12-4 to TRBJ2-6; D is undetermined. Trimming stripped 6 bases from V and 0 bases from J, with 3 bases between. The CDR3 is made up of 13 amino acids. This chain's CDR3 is CASRNSGANVLTF. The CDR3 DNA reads TGTGCCAGCAGGAACTCTGGGGCCAACGTCCTGACTTTC.

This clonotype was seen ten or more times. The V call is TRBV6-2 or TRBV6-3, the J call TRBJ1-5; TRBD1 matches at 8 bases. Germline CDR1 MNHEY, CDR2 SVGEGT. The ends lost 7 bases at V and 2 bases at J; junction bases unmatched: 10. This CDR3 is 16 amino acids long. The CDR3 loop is CASTNIGQGGNQPQHF. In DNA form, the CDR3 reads TGTGCCAGCACCAATATCGGACAGGGCGGCAATCAGCCCCAGCATTTT.

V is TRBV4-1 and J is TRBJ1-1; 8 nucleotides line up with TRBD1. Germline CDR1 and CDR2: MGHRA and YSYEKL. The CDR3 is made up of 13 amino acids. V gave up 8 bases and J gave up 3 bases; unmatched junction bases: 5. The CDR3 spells CASGDRGHTEAFF. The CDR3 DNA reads TGCGCCAGCGGAGACAGGGGACACACTGAAGCTTTCTTT.

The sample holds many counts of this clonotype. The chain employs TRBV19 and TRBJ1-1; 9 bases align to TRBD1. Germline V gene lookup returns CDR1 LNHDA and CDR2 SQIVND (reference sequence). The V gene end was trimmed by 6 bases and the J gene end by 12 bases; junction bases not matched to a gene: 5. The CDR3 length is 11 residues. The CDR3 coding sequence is TGTGCCAGTAGGGACAGGGGCATTTCTTTCTTT. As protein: CASRDRGISFF.

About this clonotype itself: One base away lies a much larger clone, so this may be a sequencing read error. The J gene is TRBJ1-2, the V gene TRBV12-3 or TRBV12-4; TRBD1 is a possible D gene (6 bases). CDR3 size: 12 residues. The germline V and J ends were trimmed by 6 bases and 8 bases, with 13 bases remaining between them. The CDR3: CASSLDRIGYTF. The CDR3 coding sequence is TGTGCCAGCAGCCTAGACAGGATCGGCTACACCTTC.

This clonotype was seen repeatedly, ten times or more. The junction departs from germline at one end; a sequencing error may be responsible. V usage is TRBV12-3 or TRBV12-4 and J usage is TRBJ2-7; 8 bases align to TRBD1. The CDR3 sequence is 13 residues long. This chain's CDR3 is CAGSRTGSDEQYF. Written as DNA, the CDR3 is TGTGCCGGCAGCAGGACAGGGAGCGACGAGCAGTACTTC.